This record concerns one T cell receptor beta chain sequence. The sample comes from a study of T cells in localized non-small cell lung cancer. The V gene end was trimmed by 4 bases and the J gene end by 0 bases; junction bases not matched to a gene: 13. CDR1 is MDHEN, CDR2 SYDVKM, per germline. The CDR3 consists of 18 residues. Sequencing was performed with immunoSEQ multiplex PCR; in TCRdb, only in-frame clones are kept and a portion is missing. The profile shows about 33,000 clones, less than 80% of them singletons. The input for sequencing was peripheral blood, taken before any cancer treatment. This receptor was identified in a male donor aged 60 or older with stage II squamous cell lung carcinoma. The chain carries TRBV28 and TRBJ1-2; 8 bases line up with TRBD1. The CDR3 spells CASSSASAGGLANYGYTF. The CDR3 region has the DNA TGTGCCAGCAGTTCCGCGTCGGCAGGGGGCCTAGCTAACTATGGCTACACCTTC.